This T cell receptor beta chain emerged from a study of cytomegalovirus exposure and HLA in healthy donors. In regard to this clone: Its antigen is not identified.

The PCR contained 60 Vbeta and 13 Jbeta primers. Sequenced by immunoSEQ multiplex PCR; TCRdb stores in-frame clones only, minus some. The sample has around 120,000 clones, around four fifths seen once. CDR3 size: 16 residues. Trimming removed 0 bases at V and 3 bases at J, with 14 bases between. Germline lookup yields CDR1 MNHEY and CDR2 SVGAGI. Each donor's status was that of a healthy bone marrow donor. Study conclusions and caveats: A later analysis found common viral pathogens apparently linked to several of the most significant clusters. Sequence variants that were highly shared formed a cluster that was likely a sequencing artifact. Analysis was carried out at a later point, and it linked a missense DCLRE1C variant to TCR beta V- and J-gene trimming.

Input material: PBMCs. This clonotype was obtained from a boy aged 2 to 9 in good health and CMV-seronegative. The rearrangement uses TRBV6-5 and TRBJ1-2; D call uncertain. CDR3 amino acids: CASSYSLEDLDYGYTF. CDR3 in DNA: TGTGCCAGCAGTTACTCGTTGGAGGACTTAGACTATGGCTACACCTTC.